The rows below give T cell receptor beta chains drawn from one sample of a study of cytomegalovirus exposure and HLA in healthy donors. Assay: immunoSEQ multiplex PCR; the TCRdb copy retains only in-frame clones and omits some. The table has tens of thousands of clones, about 60% seen once. The source material was PBMCs. These receptors came from a woman in her twenties or thirties in good health and CMV-seronegative. Each CDR3 is given with its conserved first and last residue. The D gene is left open where the match is weak. Clone size, where shown, is once, few, many, or a class for clones that have expanded.

D,V,size,J,CDR3,DNA
.,TRBV19,.,TRBJ1-1,CASSIAGGSNTEAFF,TGTGCCAGTAGTATAGCGGGGGGGTCGAACACTGAAGCTTTCTTT
TRBD1,TRBV28,.,TRBJ2-7,CASRRGGQTYEQYF,TGTGCCAGCCGTCGAGGGGGACAGACCTACGAGCAGTACTTC
.,TRBV28,.,TRBJ2-7,CASSSPRVGDEQYF,TGTGCCAGCAGTTCCCCGAGGGTTGGAGACGAGCAGTACTTC
.,TRBV6-1,.,TRBJ2-3,CASGRASRSPDTQYF,TGTGCCAGCGGGCGTGCGAGCCGGTCTCCAGATACGCAGTATTTT
TRBD1,TRBV19,.,TRBJ2-5,CASSIEGQGAPYQETQYF,TGTGCCAGTAGTATCGAAGGACAGGGGGCGCCGTACCAAGAGACCCAGTACTTC
TRBD2,TRBV28,.,TRBJ2-2,CATQSASGSGGFGGELFF,TGTGCCACTCAATCAGCCTCCGGGTCGGGAGGCTTCGGCGGGGAGCTGTTTTTT
TRBD2,TRBV5-4,.,TRBJ2-7,CASSLGTSGGYEQYF,TGTGCCAGCAGCTTGGGTACTAGCGGGGGCTACGAGCAGTACTTC
.,TRBV28,few,TRBJ1-5,CAIETGRNQPQHF,TGTGCCATCGAGACCGGGAGGAATCAGCCCCAGCATTTT
.,TRBV16,.,TRBJ1-3,CASSLVNSGNTIYF,TGTGCCAGCAGCCTTGTTAACTCTGGAAACACCATATATTTT
TRBD2,TRBV28,.,TRBJ2-1,CASSPRTSNEQFF,TGTGCCAGCAGTCCCAGGACTAGCAATGAGCAGTTCTTC
TRBD2,TRBV4-2,few,TRBJ2-5,CASSQGTSGQGTQYF,TGTGCCAGCAGCCAAGGGACTAGCGGTCAGGGGACCCAGTACTTC
TRBD1,TRBV5-4,.,TRBJ1-2,CASSYPTRDSNYGYTF,TGTGCCAGCAGCTATCCGACTCGGGACAGCAACTATGGCTACACCTTC
.,TRBV5-8,few,TRBJ2-4,CASSFDRGNIQYF,TGTGCCAGCAGCTTTGACAGAGGAAACATTCAGTACTTC
.,TRBV9,few,TRBJ1-3,CASSVGGYSGNTIYF,TGTGCCAGCAGCGTAGGAGGCTACTCTGGAAACACCATATATTTT
TRBD1,TRBV7-3,.,TRBJ1-1,CASSPQGAYTEAFF,TGTGCCAGCAGCCCGCAGGGGGCGTACACTGAAGCTTTCTTT
.,TRBV27,.,TRBJ1-2,CASSSLRDTVFYGYTF,TGTGCCAGCAGTTCACTCCGGGACACGGTGTTCTATGGCTACACCTTC
.,TRBV4-2,.,TRBJ1-2,CASSQEIGGANYGYTF,TGTGCCAGCAGCCAAGAAATCGGCGGAGCTAACTATGGCTACACCTTC
TRBD2,TRBV7-6,.,TRBJ2-1,CASSLGLAGVDEQFF,TGTGCCAGCAGCCTTGGACTAGCGGGAGTTGATGAGCAGTTCTTC
.,TRBV6-4,few,TRBJ2-1,CASSDSSDYYNEQFF,TGTGCCAGCAGTGACTCTAGCGACTACTACAATGAGCAGTTCTTC
.,TRBV5-1,few,TRBJ2-7,CASSFDWTVLTYEQYF,TGCGCCAGCAGCTTTGACTGGACAGTACTAACCTACGAGCAGTACTTC
.,TRBV28,few,TRBJ2-7,CASSLSGRDREFPF,TGTGCCAGCAGTTTATCCGGGAGGGACAGGGAGTTTCCCTTC
.,TRBV7-9,.,TRBJ2-7,CASSLARSYEQYF,TGTGCCAGCAGCTTAGCGCGGTCCTACGAGCAGTACTTC
.,TRBV28,.,TRBJ1-4,CASSSISGTSNEKLFF,TGTGCCAGCAGCTCAATCTCAGGGACATCTAATGAAAAACTGTTTTTT
.,TRBV27,few,TRBJ2-7,CASSLWGGSEQYF,TGTGCCAGCAGTTTATGGGGGGGCAGCGAGCAGTACTTC